The present entry profiles one T cell receptor beta chain with its context. The antigen remains undetermined. V was shortened by 6 bases and J by 3 bases, with 14 bases between the two germline ends. The germline V gene has CDR1 SGHDN and CDR2 FVKESK. The CDR3 runs to 14 residues. The data were taken from a study of T cells after posttransplantation cyclophosphamide. The related graft donor's blood sample was taken on the day of bone marrow donation. Sequencing was performed with immunoSEQ multiplex PCR; in TCRdb, only in-frame clones are kept and a portion is missing. This repertoire shows 13,000 to 15,000 clones, approximately 73% found once; its top ten account for approximately 1.2%. Study-wide results and caveats: Donor CD8+ memory clones often dominated recipient blood repertoires at later times. TRB clonality was highly associated with recipient CMV seropositivity and reactivation. Blood and skin or GI T cell repertoires showed limited TRB overlap.

The source of this sequence is a man aged 45-65 years. Sequenced: memory CD4+ T cells sorted from PBMCs. The rearrangement joins TRBV14 to TRBJ1-1, with a tentative D call TRBD1 (6 bases). This CDR3 is CASSAGARHTEAFF. CDR3 coding DNA: TGTGCCAGCAGTGCGGGGGCGCGACACACTGAAGCTTTCTTT. The entire variable domain, with the rest obtained from reference TRBV14 and TRBJ1-1, is as follows: EAGVTQFPSHSVIEKGQTVTLRCDPISGHDNLYWYRRVMGKEIKFLLHFVKESKQDESGMPNNRFLAERTGGTYSTLKVQPAELEDSGVYFCASSAGARHTEAFFGQGTRLTVV.